What follows is one T cell receptor (beta chain) and its context. What it binds is not known. The CDR3 has 16 amino acids. Germline V gene sequence: CDR1 SGHTA, CDR2 FQGNSA. Trimming took 5 bases from V and 3 from J; bases not matched to a gene: 11. This sample stems from a study of molecular identifiers for immune sequencing clone quantification. Overall study: Four of five RNA aliquots from around 20,000 or 100,000 naive CD8 T cells were sequenced.

The sorting of naive CD8 T cells used the CD8+CD4-CCR7+CD45RA+ phenotype. Library preparation followed earlier protocols using designated TCR primers. Via MiXCR, TCRdb re-called the PCR reads, giving one row per CDR3 protein. The sample has a few hundred thousand distinct CDR3 sequences; around 23% are singletons. Overall study results and limits: Identical TCR molecules can share a barcode, and this sharing could underestimate highly expanded clone sizes.

This clonotype was obtained from a human donor in good health. Some libraries in this study had Jurkat cell RNA spiked in. Sequenced input: naive CD8+ T cells from blood, with Jurkat cell RNA spiked in. Noted subset: FACS-sorted CD8+CD4-CCR7+CD45RA+ naive T cells. The chain joins TRBV7-2 to TRBJ2-3; 7 bases map to TRBD2. This CDR3 is CASSPLGGGTTDTQYF. The CDR3 nucleotides read TGTGCCAGCAGCCCCTTGGGGGGGGGTACGACAGATACGCAGTATTTT.